What follows are 26 T cell receptor beta chains derived from one specimen sequenced in a study of CXCR3-negative and CXCR3-positive naive CD8 T cells. Regarding the study as a whole: Hydrophobicity of TRB CDR3s was greater in CXCR3-positive naive cells than in CXCR3-negative naive cells.

It was by 5' RACE with UMI labels that the TRB cDNA libraries were prepared. Using the 5' RACE reads, TCRdb records one entry per CDR3 protein without DNA. The data show tens of thousands of distinct CDR3 sequences, and the top ten clones hold 0.5% to 0.6%. Their antigens are not known. Sequencing was carried out using naive CXCR3+ CD8+ T cells from blood. Subset in this sample: CD45RO-CCR7+CD27+CD95- naive CD8+ T cells expressing CXCR3 (TNR3+). Receptor source: a human donor in good health. Some clones in this sample may be carry-over from other donors' samples.

The chain links TRBV6-2 or TRBV6-3 to TRBJ2-7; TCRdb indicates TRBD1, and absent DNA this call remains unverified. The CDR3 is made up of 13 amino acids. Germline CDR1 and CDR2: MNHEY and SVGEGT. The CDR3 protein is CASSYYGGYEQYF.

The rearrangement links TRBV4-1 to TRBJ1-1; the TCRdb call, TRBD1, lacks DNA for checking. CDR1 is MGHRA, CDR2 YSYEKL, per germline. CDR3 length: 17 residues. This CDR3 reads CASSQDMGPKVRTEAFF.

The chain couples TRBV29-1 to TRBJ2-2; with no DNA, the TCRdb D assignment of TRBD2 cannot be verified. The CDR3 has 13 amino acids. Germline CDR1 SQVTM, CDR2 ANQGSEA. The CDR3 here is CSVVGLATGELFF.

The rearrangement joins TRBV7-9 to TRBJ2-7; TCRdb's D gene call, TRBD1, goes unchecked for lack of DNA. This CDR3 spans 12 amino acids. The germline V gene encodes CDR1 SEHNR and CDR2 FQNEAQ (reference sequence). The CDR3 sequence is CASSPTGQEEYF.

The chain combines TRBV6-6 with TRBJ2-3; TCRdb reports TRBD2, a call that lacks DNA to check it against. Germline loops: CDR1 MNHNY, CDR2 SVGAGI (reference sequence). This CDR3 is built from 17 residues. CDR3 protein: CASSSPYLLSGTDTQYF.

This rearrangement joins TRBV4-3 to TRBJ2-7; TCRdb picks TRBD2, but there is no DNA to check that call. The CDR3 covers 13 residues. The V gene's germline CDR1 is LGHNA and CDR2 YSLEER. CDR3 amino acids: CASSPTGEYEQYF.

The rearrangement links TRBV29-1 to TRBJ2-2; the TCRdb call, TRBD2, lacks DNA for checking. The length of the CDR3 is 16 residues. CDR1 and CDR2 from the germline V gene are SQVTM and ANQGSEA. The CDR3 here is CSVVLGLAPNTGELFF.

The chain links TRBV4-2 to TRBJ2-4; TCRdb lists TRBD1, though no DNA is available to test this call. The CDR3 extends over 12 amino acids. Germline loops: CDR1 LGHNA, CDR2 YNFKEQ. The CDR3 sequence is CASSPEGGHQYF.

The chain carries TRBV7-9 and TRBJ2-7. The CDR3 length is 14 residues. The V gene's germline CDR1 is SEHNR and CDR2 FQNEAQ (reference sequence). CDR3 residues: CASSLVGNGMEQYF.

V is TRBV6-6 and J is TRBJ1-1; TCRdb gives TRBD1 as the D gene, but with no DNA this cannot be confirmed. In germline, CDR1 is MNHNY, CDR2 SVGAGI (reference sequence). This CDR3 comprises 16 residues. The CDR3 region is CASSYSRVAMNTEAFF.

The chain employs TRBV20-1 and TRBJ1-1. This CDR3 has 12 amino acids. Germline V gene data show CDR1 as DFQATT and CDR2 as SNEGSKA (reference sequence). CDR3 region: CSASGGNTEAFF.

This chain links TRBV29-1 with TRBJ2-2; checking the TCRdb D call of TRBD2 is not possible without DNA. Germline V gives CDR1 SQVTM, CDR2 ANQGSEA. The CDR3 covers 15 residues. The CDR3 is CSVATWTANTGELFF.

The chain links TRBV14 to TRBJ2-7. The CDR3 runs 14 residues. Germline V lookup: CDR1 SGHDN, CDR2 FVKESK. The CDR3 loop is CASSLAGIAYEQYF. The entire variable domain, with the rest obtained from reference TRBV14 and TRBJ2-7, is as follows: EAGVTQFPSHSVIEKGQTVTLRCDPISGHDNLYWYRRVMGKEIKFLLHFVKESKQDESGMPNNRFLAERTGGTYSTLKVQPAELEDSGVYFCASSLAGIAYEQYFGPGTRLTVT.

The chain joins TRBV27 to TRBJ2-7; with no DNA, the TCRdb D assignment of TRBD1 cannot be verified. This CDR3 is built from 15 residues. The germline gives CDR1 MNHEY, CDR2 SMNVEV (reference sequence). CDR3 loop: CASSLFVGDNREQYF.

The chain carries TRBV29-1 and TRBJ2-7; TCRdb picks TRBD1, but there is no DNA to check that call. CDR3 length: 14 amino acids. CDR1 and CDR2 from the germline V gene are SQVTM and ANQGSEA. CDR3 residues: CSVSPGTGNYEQYF.

The chain employs TRBV10-3 and TRBJ2-7; TCRdb names TRBD1, which stays unverified in the absence of DNA. The CDR3 has 15 residues. Germline V gene lookup returns CDR1 ENHRY and CDR2 SYGVKD. The CDR3: CAIRGDRGLSYEQYF.

The chain links TRBV9 to TRBJ2-1; TCRdb returns TRBD1, unconfirmable since there is no DNA. Germline values: CDR1 SGDLS, CDR2 YYNGEE. The CDR3 totals 14 residues. This chain's CDR3 is CASSVDGAPSEQFF. The whole variable domain, filled in from reference TRBV9 and TRBJ2-1, reads DSGVTQTPKHLITATGQRVTLRCSPRSGDLSVYWYQQSLDQGLQFLIQYYNGEERAKGNILERFSAQQFPDLHSELNLSSLELGDSALYFCASSVDGAPSEQFFGPGTRLTVL.

The chain uses TRBV11-2 and TRBJ2-7; TCRdb reports TRBD1, a call that lacks DNA to check it against. CDR1 SGHAT and CDR2 FQNNGV come from the germline V gene. CDR3 length equals 14 residues. This CDR3 reads CASRPRGSSYEQYF. The full variable domain, completed using reference TRBV11-2 and TRBJ2-7, is EAGVAQSPRYKIIEKRQSVAFWCNPISGHATLYWYQQILGQGPKLLIQFQNNGVVDDSQLPKDRFSAERLKGVDSTLKIQPAKLEDSAVYLCASRPRGSSYEQYFGPGTRLTVT.

The chain links TRBV7-6 to TRBJ2-3; TCRdb's D gene call, TRBD1, goes unchecked for lack of DNA. The CDR3 consists of 16 residues. Germline V gene lookup returns CDR1 SGHVS and CDR2 FNYEAQ. This CDR3 reads CASSSPPDSFTYTQYF.

The rearrangement uses TRBV7-3 and TRBJ2-3; TCRdb proposes TRBD1, but this gene call is untestable without DNA. CDR3 size: 14 residues. CDR1 and CDR2 (germline): SGHTA, FQGTGA. The CDR3 is CASSFGQGWDTQYF.

The chain joins TRBV29-1 to TRBJ2-7; TCRdb gives TRBD1 as the D gene, but with no DNA this cannot be confirmed. Looked up from germline, CDR1 is SQVTM and CDR2 is ANQGSEA. The CDR3 length is 14 residues. CDR3 in amino acids: CSVDGGGSSYEQYF.

The chain has TRBV4-3 and TRBJ1-2; TCRdb proposes TRBD1, but this gene call is untestable without DNA. The CDR3 covers 14 residues. CDR1 is LGHNA and CDR2 is YSLEER in the germline V gene. The CDR3 sequence is CASSQYTGNYGYTF.

The rearrangement uses TRBV4-1 and TRBJ2-7; TCRdb names TRBD1, which stays unverified in the absence of DNA. The CDR3 sequence is 16 residues long. Germline assignment: CDR1 MGHRA and CDR2 YSYEKL. The CDR3 loop is CASSQVSGTALGEQYF.

This rearrangement joins TRBV6-4 to TRBJ2-3; TCRdb returns TRBD2, unconfirmable since there is no DNA. This CDR3 has 13 amino acids. Per germline, CDR1 MRHNA and CDR2 SNTAGT. The CDR3 protein is CASSDGPSGTQYF.

The J gene is TRBJ2-1, the V gene TRBV7-6; no DNA is available, so the TRBD2 call from TCRdb remains unchecked. Per germline, CDR1 SGHVS and CDR2 FNYEAQ. This CDR3 is built from 16 residues. The CDR3 reads CASSLAWTSGADEQFF.

The chain recombines TRBV11-1 with TRBJ2-5; TCRdb's D call of TRBD2 is untestable without DNA. The CDR3 is 17 residues long. Germline-derived CDR1 and CDR2 are SGHAT and FQDESV (reference sequence). CDR3 amino acids: CASSLARLAVGEETQYF.